This T cell receptor beta chain was identified in a study of T cell clonality in common variable immunodeficiency. Study outcomes and limitations: Compared with controls, CVID subjects had fewer shared TCRbeta clones.

This clone was seen at least ten times. Its antigen is currently unknown. The read ends 3 residues before the CDR3 terminus; that terminus is restored from the germline J gene. Using immunoSEQ multiplex PCR, the repertoire was profiled, and TCRdb retains in-frame clones only, with some absent. Recorded here are approximately 64,000 clones, with no singletons, and the ten leading clones hold about 1.5%. The trim removed 9 bases at V and 2 bases at J, leaving 13 bases unmatched. There are 16 residues in the CDR3. Germline V gene sequence: CDR1 LNHDA, CDR2 SQIVND (reference sequence). This rearrangement joins TRBV19 to TRBJ1-5, with 7 nucleotides matching TRBD1. Sequences were obtained from peripheral blood mononuclear cells. This clonotype was sampled from a person aged 18 to 75 in good health. The sequenced CDR3 bases are TGTGCCAGCCGGCAGGGGGGCCCTGCGGGCAATCAGCCC. It is translated as CASRQGGPAGNQP. The whole CDR3 sequence is CASRQGGPAGNQPQHF. The full variable domain, with the rest looked up from reference TRBV19 and TRBJ1-5, is DGGITQSPKYLFRKEGQNVTLSCEQNLNHDAMYWYRQDPGQGLRLIYYSQIVNDFQKGDIAEGYSVSREKKESFPLTVTSAQKNPTAFYLCASRQGGPAGNQPQHFGDGTRLSIL.